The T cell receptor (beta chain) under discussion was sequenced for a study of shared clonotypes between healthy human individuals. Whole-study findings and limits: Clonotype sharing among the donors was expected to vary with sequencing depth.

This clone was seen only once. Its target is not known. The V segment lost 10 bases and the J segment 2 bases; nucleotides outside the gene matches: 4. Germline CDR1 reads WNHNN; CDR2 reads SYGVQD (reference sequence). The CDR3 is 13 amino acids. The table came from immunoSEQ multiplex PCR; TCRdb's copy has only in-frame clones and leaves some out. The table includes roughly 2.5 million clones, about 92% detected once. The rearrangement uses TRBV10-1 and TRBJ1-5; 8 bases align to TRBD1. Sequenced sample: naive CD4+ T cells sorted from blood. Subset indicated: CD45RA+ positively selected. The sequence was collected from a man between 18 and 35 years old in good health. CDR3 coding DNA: TGCGCCACCTCGACAGGGGGCAATCAGCCCCAGCATTTT. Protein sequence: CATSTGGNQPQHF.